A selection of T cell receptor beta chains follows, all from one sample in a study of identical twins. A single record per CDR3 protein comes from TCRdb applying MiXCR to the 5' RACE reads. The data hold around 490,000 distinct CDR3 sequences, with about a fifth observed a single time. These data were also reused for a study on yellow fever vaccine responses in identical twins.

Sample: CD4+ T cells sorted from blood. These receptors all stem from a woman between 18 and 29 years old in good health. Each CDR3 is given with its conserved first and last residue. The D gene is left open where the match is weak. Part of the rows lack a size; the others show once, few, many or a class for expanded clones.

>NA|TRBJ2-3|NA|TRBV27
CASSYGLASTDTQYF
TGTGCCAGCAGTTATGGGCTAGCGAGCACAGATACGCAGTATTTT
>NA|TRBJ2-1|NA|TRBV12-3/TRBV12-4
CASSLDSGVTEQFF
TGTGCCAGCAGTTTAGATTCGGGGGTGACTGAGCAGTTCTTC
>NA|TRBJ2-7|NA|TRBV6-1
CASRKRRPGRRASYEQYF
TGTGCCAGCAGGAAGAGGCGGCCGGGACGCAGGGCCTCTTACGAGCAGTACTTC
>few|TRBJ2-2|NA|TRBV3-1
CASSQQGSTGELFF
TGTGCCAGCAGCCAACAGGGATCCACCGGGGAGCTGTTTTTT
>NA|TRBJ2-3|TRBD2|TRBV7-8
CASSLSLARGGDTQYF
TGTGCCAGCAGCTTATCTTTAGCGCGGGGGGGAGATACGCAGTATTTT
>few|TRBJ1-2|NA|TRBV9
CASSVDSANYGYTF
TGTGCCAGCAGCGTAGATTCGGCTAACTATGGCTACACCTTC
>NA|TRBJ1-4|NA|TRBV12-3/TRBV12-4
CASSLTAEGKLFF
TGTGCCAGCAGTTTAACAGCTGAGGGAAAACTGTTTTTT
>NA|TRBJ2-5|NA|TRBV5-1
CASSPTQGRDTQYF
TGCGCCAGCAGCCCAACACAGGGGCGGGACACCCAGTACTTC
>NA|TRBJ2-3|TRBD2|TRBV20-1
CSARRTSTRTDTQYF
TGCAGTGCTAGACGGACTAGCACACGCACAGATACGCAGTATTTT
>NA|TRBJ2-1|TRBD1|TRBV7-2
CASSSSGTVYEQFF
TGTGCCAGCAGCTCAAGTGGGACAGTTTATGAGCAGTTCTTC
>NA|TRBJ2-1|TRBD2|TRBV9
CASSAPLAGAYNEQFF
TGTGCCAGCAGCGCCCCCTTGGCGGGAGCTTACAATGAGCAGTTCTTC
>many|TRBJ2-2|TRBD1|TRBV5-1
CASSRDRNTGELFF
TGTGCCAGCAGCCGGGACAGGAACACCGGGGAGCTGTTTTTT
>few|TRBJ2-7|NA|TRBV12-3/TRBV12-4
CASTLGGPPYEQYF
TGTGCCAGCACCCTTGGCGGGCCGCCCTACGAGCAGTACTTC
>NA|TRBJ2-5|NA|TRBV2
CASTGDNRETQYF
TGTGCCAGCACAGGGGACAATCGGGAGACCCAGTACTTC
>few|TRBJ2-7|TRBD1|TRBV11-3
CASSDWQGADEQYF
TGTGCCAGCAGCGATTGGCAGGGGGCGGACGAGCAGTACTTC
>NA|TRBJ2-1|NA|TRBV5-1
CASSLDGTPFDEQFF
TGCGCCAGCAGCTTGGATGGGACGCCGTTTGATGAGCAGTTCTTC
>NA|TRBJ2-1|TRBD1|TRBV6-1
CASSEGDRGHDEQFF
TGTGCCAGCAGTGAAGGGGACAGGGGGCACGATGAGCAGTTCTTC
>NA|TRBJ2-3|TRBD2|TRBV15
CATSSVVLAGAGGTQYF
TGTGCCACCAGCAGTGTAGTTCTAGCGGGGGCCGGGGGTACGCAGTATTTT
>few|TRBJ2-2|NA|TRBV10-3
CAIMALDTGELFF
TGTGCCATCATGGCACTCGACACCGGGGAGCTGTTTTTT
>few|TRBJ1-2|NA|TRBV20-1
CSARGGTSNYGYTF
TGCAGTGCTAGAGGGGGGACCTCTAACTATGGCTACACCTTC
>NA|TRBJ2-3|TRBD2|TRBV7-3
CASSSSGSAADTQYF
TGTGCCAGCAGCTCTAGCGGGAGCGCCGCAGATACGCAGTATTTT
>NA|TRBJ2-3|TRBD1|TRBV12-3/TRBV12-4
CASSGQGQDTQYF
TGTGCCAGCAGTGGACAGGGGCAAGATACGCAGTATTTT
>NA|TRBJ2-7|TRBD2|TRBV5-1
CASSLAVAGSPYEQYF
TGCGCCAGCAGCTTGGCCGTAGCGGGTTCACCCTACGAGCAGTACTTC
>NA|TRBJ2-3|NA|TRBV4-2
CASSQGSETDTQYF
TGTGCCAGCAGCCAAGGTAGCGAAACAGATACGCAGTATTTT